The 6 T cell receptor beta chains reported below all come from one sample, sequenced in a study of T cell responses to AZD1222 COVID-19 vaccine. The method was immunoSEQ multiplex PCR; TCRdb's version includes in-frame clones alone and lacks a portion of them. The sample shows roughly 110,000 clones, more than 75% of them seen only once. The material was peripheral blood, obtained on day 0 of AZD1222 vaccination. The source is an adult in good health.

The J gene is TRBJ1-4, the V gene TRBV7-2; tentative D call: TRBD1 (5 bases). This CDR3 contains 15 residues. The ends were cut back, 5 bases at V and 8 bases at J, with 18 bases in the middle. Per germline, CDR1 SGHTA and CDR2 FQGNSA. CDR3 bases: TGTGCCAGCAGCCCCAGTTCGGGGGACGGCGAAAAACTGTTTTTT. Its protein product is CASSPSSGDGEKLFF.

In its sample, this clone was seen once. The chain recombines TRBV6-5 with TRBJ1-2; 7 bases are shared with TRBD1. V gave up 6 bases and J gave up 3 bases; unmatched junction bases: 10. This CDR3 spans 15 amino acids. Germline assignment: CDR1 MNHEY and CDR2 SVGAGI. CDR3 protein: CASSEGGGTDYGYTF. CDR3 in DNA: TGTGCCAGCAGCGAGGGAGGGGGCACGGACTATGGCTACACCTTC.

The chain couples TRBV7-2 to TRBJ1-4; D is possibly TRBD1 (5 bases). The CDR3 has 16 amino acids. Trimming took off 5 bases at V and 7 bases at J, with 20 bases between the two ends. In germline, CDR1 is SGHTA, CDR2 FQGNSA. CDR3 DNA sequence: TGTGCCAGCAGCCCCGGGGTGGCAGGGCGGAGTGAAAAACTGTTTTTT. Residues: CASSPGVAGRSEKLFF.

In DNA, the CDR3 is TGTGCCAGCAGAGCGGACAGGGGTAATTCACCCCTCCACTTT. Its translation is CASRADRGNSPLHF. This chain uses TRBV9 with TRBJ1-6, with 9 nucleotides matching TRBD1. J gave up 6 bases and V 5 bases, and 3 bases lay outside the gene matches. CDR1 SGDLS and CDR2 YYNGEE come from the germline V gene. This CDR3 has 14 residues.

CDR3 residues: CASSRTGTLENSPLHF. CDR3 DNA sequence: TGTGCCAGCAGCCGGACCGGGACACTGGAGAATTCACCCCTCCACTTT. This rearrangement joins TRBV7-9 to TRBJ1-6, with D perhaps TRBD1 (6 bases). This CDR3 is built from 16 residues. The V gene lost 5 bases and the J gene lost 7 bases, with 18 bases spanning the gap. Germline V gene sequence: CDR1 SEHNR, CDR2 FQNEAQ (reference sequence).

The V and J genes are TRBV4-1 and TRBJ1-4; no definite D call. The CDR3 extends over 14 amino acids. V dropped 1 base and J dropped 7 bases, with 10 bases sitting between them. Germline CDR1 and CDR2: MGHRA and YSYEKL. The CDR3 DNA sequence: TGCGCCAGCAGCCAAGGGGCGGCAGGTGAAAAACTGTTTTTT. It is translated as CASSQGAAGEKLFF.